This T cell receptor beta chain stems from a study of cytomegalovirus exposure and HLA in healthy donors. Study-wide results and caveats: In vitro, a few CMV-associated chains proved specific for CMV antigens.

Worth noting for this clone: The antigen is unknown.

Here immunoSEQ multiplex PCR was the method, and the copy in TCRdb shows in-frame clones only, minus some. The profile covers about 170,000 clones, with roughly 89% appearing a single time and 4% to 5% taken by the ten largest. CDR1 is KGHSH and CDR2 is LQKENI in the germline V gene. V dropped 3 bases and J dropped 1 base, with 12 bases sitting between them. The length of the CDR3 is 16 residues. The chain has TRBV18 and TRBJ2-2; D perhaps matches TRBD1 (6 bases). The sequence derives from a man aged 18 to 30 in good health and CMV-seropositive. The sequenced material came from PBMCs. The CDR3 DNA follows: TGTGCCAGCTCACCGATCGAGACAGGGAACACCGGGGAGCTGTTTTTT. It yields the protein CASSPIETGNTGELFF.